Listed below are T cell receptor beta chains from one sample, sequenced in a study of CD8+ T cells in alopecia areata. Assay: immunoSEQ multiplex PCR; the TCRdb copy retains only in-frame clones and omits some. The table includes around 210,000 clones, over 60% detected once. The specimen comprised CD4+ T cells sorted from blood, sampled at week 4, from a patient treated with tofacitinib. Receptors were obtained from a human donor with alopecia areata. CDR3s include the opening cysteine and the closing phenylalanine or tryptophan. The order of the fields is D gene, clone size, J gene, V gene, CDR3 DNA, CDR3 protein. D genes are given only for firm matches. The size of a clone is reported for some rows only, either as once, few or many, or as a class for expanded clones.

d_call: .
clone_size: .
j_call: TRBJ2-1
v_call: TRBV7-2
cdr3_nt: TGTGCCAGCAGCTTAGCGGGGGGCGCTTACAATGAGCAGTTCTTC
cdr3_aa: CASSLAGGAYNEQFF

d_call: .
clone_size: few
j_call: TRBJ1-2
v_call: TRBV2
cdr3_nt: TGTGCCAGCAGTTACAGTGGCGGCTACACCTTC
cdr3_aa: CASSYSGGYTF

d_call: .
clone_size: .
j_call: TRBJ2-3
v_call: TRBV9
cdr3_nt: TGTGCCAGCAGCGTACAACCCACAGATACGCAGTATTTT
cdr3_aa: CASSVQPTDTQYF

d_call: .
clone_size: few
j_call: TRBJ1-5
v_call: TRBV18
cdr3_nt: TGTGCCAGCTCACCAAGTCGACAGAATAGCAATCAGCCCCAGCATTTT
cdr3_aa: CASSPSRQNSNQPQHF

d_call: .
clone_size: .
j_call: TRBJ2-1
v_call: TRBV2
cdr3_nt: TGTGCCAGCAGGGGACCCGTCTCCTACAATGAGCAGTTCTTC
cdr3_aa: CASRGPVSYNEQFF

d_call: TRBD1
clone_size: few
j_call: TRBJ2-7
v_call: TRBV29-1
cdr3_nt: TGCAGCGTTGCCAGGGGGAACTACGAGCAGTACTTC
cdr3_aa: CSVARGNYEQYF

d_call: .
clone_size: .
j_call: TRBJ1-2
v_call: TRBV29-1
cdr3_nt: TGCAGCGTTGAAGTGGGGGGGACCTATGGCTACACCTTC
cdr3_aa: CSVEVGGTYGYTF

d_call: .
clone_size: .
j_call: TRBJ1-1
v_call: TRBV11-2
cdr3_nt: TGTGCCAGCAGCTTGACGGACAGAAACACTGAAGCTTTCTTT
cdr3_aa: CASSLTDRNTEAFF

d_call: TRBD1
clone_size: .
j_call: TRBJ1-5
v_call: TRBV2
cdr3_nt: TGTGCCAGCAGTGAGCAGGGGGCAAACCAGCCCCAGCATTTT
cdr3_aa: CASSEQGANQPQHF

d_call: TRBD1
clone_size: once
j_call: TRBJ1-2
v_call: TRBV11-2
cdr3_nt: TGTGCCAGCAGCTCGAACACAGGGGGCGCAGGCTACACCTTC
cdr3_aa: CASSSNTGGAGYTF

d_call: .
clone_size: .
j_call: TRBJ2-7
v_call: TRBV25-1
cdr3_nt: TGTGCCAGCAGGGGTATAGGGTACGAGCAGTACTTC
cdr3_aa: CASRGIGYEQYF

d_call: .
clone_size: .
j_call: TRBJ2-1
v_call: TRBV30
cdr3_nt: TGTGCCTGGAGTAGCGGTGATGAGCAGTTCTTC
cdr3_aa: CAWSSGDEQFF

d_call: TRBD2
clone_size: .
j_call: TRBJ2-5
v_call: TRBV7-2
cdr3_nt: TGTGCCAGCAGCCCGGGACTAGCGGGGGTTGCGGCTCTTGGCGAGACCCAGTACTTC
cdr3_aa: CASSPGLAGVAALGETQYF

d_call: TRBD1
clone_size: few
j_call: TRBJ2-1
v_call: TRBV11-3
cdr3_nt: TGTGCCAGCAGCCATTTATATCCGGGACAGGGGAGCGATGAGCAGTTCTTC
cdr3_aa: CASSHLYPGQGSDEQFF

d_call: TRBD2
clone_size: .
j_call: TRBJ2-7
v_call: TRBV9
cdr3_nt: TGTGCCAGCAGCGTAGCGGATAGCGGGGTGTACGAGCAGTACTTC
cdr3_aa: CASSVADSGVYEQYF

d_call: .
clone_size: .
j_call: TRBJ1-1
v_call: TRBV20-1
cdr3_nt: TGCAGTGCAACGGATACCACTGAAGCTTTCTTT
cdr3_aa: CSATDTTEAFF

d_call: .
clone_size: .
j_call: TRBJ2-6
v_call: TRBV29-1
cdr3_nt: TGCAGCGTCTACCTTGGCTCTGGGGCCAACGTCCTGACTTTC
cdr3_aa: CSVYLGSGANVLTF

d_call: .
clone_size: .
j_call: TRBJ2-5
v_call: TRBV25-1
cdr3_nt: TGTGCCAGCAGTCAGGGAGAAGAGACCCAGTACTTC
cdr3_aa: CASSQGEETQYF

d_call: .
clone_size: .
j_call: TRBJ1-2
v_call: TRBV4-3
cdr3_nt: TGCGCCAGCAGCCAAGATACGGGGCGCGGTGGCTACACCTTC
cdr3_aa: CASSQDTGRGGYTF

d_call: .
clone_size: once
j_call: TRBJ1-2
v_call: TRBV9
cdr3_nt: TGTGCCAGCGGCCGGCGGGCCTATGGCTACACCTTC
cdr3_aa: CASGRRAYGYTF

d_call: .
clone_size: .
j_call: TRBJ1-2
v_call: TRBV15
cdr3_nt: TGTGCCACCAGCAGAGGAAGGGACAACTATGGCTACACCTTC
cdr3_aa: CATSRGRDNYGYTF

d_call: TRBD1
clone_size: .
j_call: TRBJ2-7
v_call: TRBV29-1
cdr3_nt: TGCAGCGTGGGGGACAGCTGGTACGAGCAGTACTTC
cdr3_aa: CSVGDSWYEQYF

d_call: TRBD2
clone_size: few
j_call: TRBJ2-5
v_call: TRBV4-3
cdr3_nt: TGCGCCAGCAGCCAAGAGTTCAGCGGGGGGGCCTTCGAGACCCAGTACTTC
cdr3_aa: CASSQEFSGGAFETQYF

d_call: .
clone_size: .
j_call: TRBJ1-6
v_call: TRBV7-2
cdr3_nt: TGTGCCAGCAGCTTAGAGACAGGAAGATCACCCCTCCACTTT
cdr3_aa: CASSLETGRSPLHF

d_call: .
clone_size: once
j_call: TRBJ2-2
v_call: TRBV27
cdr3_nt: TGTGCCAGCAGTTTGATGGGGTCGAACACCGGGGAGCTGTTTTTT
cdr3_aa: CASSLMGSNTGELFF